This TCR beta chain was identified during a study of post-analysis software for immune sequencing data (dated by TCRdb to about 2015). About the full investigation: The recorded disease courses included relapsing-remitting, secondary progressive and progressive-relapsing multiple sclerosis, and some patients had no subtype annotation. The patient repertoires were compared against approximately ten previously published healthy control repertoires obtained from donors aged roughly 6 to 28 years. A subset of samples was prepared in parallel using single-end sample barcoding, then pooled and co-amplified after Illumina adapter ligation.

Points on this clonotype: Its antigen specificity is not known. No base quality information exists; no much larger clone differs at one position.

Overall study outcomes, separate from this receptor: When samples were clustered directly using the F measure, samples prepared in the same batch co-clustered strongly, which prompted a batch-effect correction. The multiple sclerosis patient group was slightly younger than the control group. Compared with controls, multiple sclerosis patients had significantly lower normalized Chao1 diversity, a finding suggesting substantial peripheral T-cell clonal expansion.

The library was built by means of PCR. TCRdb records Illumina HiSeq 2500 as the sequencer. To reduce PCR and sequencing biases, unique molecular identifiers were incorporated into the TCR beta cDNA libraries. Approximately 500,000 cDNA molecules were obtained per 1 to 10 million input T cells, so each molecule approximated one T cell. The patient libraries were prepared and sequenced using the same protocol as the earlier healthy control dataset. Within a given batch, samples were prepared together, multiplexed and sequenced on the same HiSeq lane. The paper's data handling went like this. MIGEC handled the raw barcoded reads, throwing out single-read molecular identifier groups before consensus assembly and CDR3 extraction. VDJtools was used for post-analysis of the clonotype tables, and diversity was normalized by down-sampling every dataset to the size of the smallest sample. Repertoire overlap clustering matched CDR3 amino acid but not nucleotide sequences to correct batch-related cross-sample contamination. TCRdb itself trimmed the public reads at Q25 with fastp, ran MiXCR and retained productive beta chains. For every CDR3 protein sequence, its rows merge into one entry that carries the most common genes and DNA. TCRdb assigned the V and J calls; the authors' analysis was not used. A total of 800,000 to 950,000 distinct CDR3 sequences appear in this sample, approximately 53% of them only once. In total, the top ten clones hold approximately 4.5% of the sample.

To demonstrate the VDJtools post-analysis software, TCR beta repertoires were profiled from the peripheral blood of over ten young patients with multiple sclerosis. The multiple sclerosis patients were children and adolescents between roughly 6 and 16 years of age. The TCR comes from a girl aged 5 to 17 with multiple sclerosis. Source material: blood.

In nucleotides, the sequence is TGTGCCAGCAGCTTAACGTGGAACACTGAAGCTTTCTTT. Its product reads: CASSLTWNTEAFF. Here the chain combines TRBV7-3 and TRBJ1-1; no D gene is confidently identified. For CDR1 and CDR2, the germline V gene lists SGHTA and FQGTGA. Including the terminal cysteine and phenylalanine, the CDR3 comprises 13 residues. The only DNA kept is the CDR3, 39 bases in frame from the first base. V sheds 0 bases and J sheds 1 base, leaving 3 bases between their ends.